This T cell receptor beta chain was captured in a study of shared clonotypes between healthy human individuals. Whole-study results and caveats: Non-shared clonotypes displayed generation probabilities falling below those of clonotypes present in all four donors. Memory subsets had estimated richness that was generally smaller than that of naive subsets. Shared across four donors were around 4.7% of the naive CD4 clonotypes.

Terminally differentiated effector memory CD45RA+ cells were left out of the naive CD8 fraction, which was CD45RO-negative and positively selected for CCR7. CDR1 MNHEY and CDR2 SVGAGI come from the germline V gene. There are 15 residues in the CDR3. J was trimmed by 8 bases and V by 4 bases; bases with no gene match: 5. The authors ran the assay at deep level. Data came from immunoSEQ multiplex PCR; TCRdb stores just in-frame clones and leaves some out. The table includes more than 2 million clones, roughly 93% detected once. A remark on this clone: Its cognate antigen is unknown.

Sequenced input: naive CD8+ T cells from PBMCs. This receptor was obtained from a young man in good health. Some clones in this sample may be carry-over from other donors' samples. The V and J genes are TRBV6-5 and TRBJ2-1; 13 bases align to TRBD2. The CDR3 reads CASSLLAGGPDEQFF. The CDR3 region has the DNA TGTGCCAGCAGTTTACTAGCGGGAGGGCCAGATGAGCAGTTCTTC.